This T cell receptor beta chain was documented in a study of T-cell reconstitution after alpha-beta-depleted transplantation in children. Broader study findings: Approximately two months post-transplant, alpha-beta T cells reportedly originated from several hundred expanded graft clones.

The germline V and J ends were trimmed by 1 base and 5 bases, with 9 bases remaining between them. CDR3 length: 13 amino acids. Germline values: CDR1 SGHNT, CDR2 YYREEE (reference sequence). As to this clonotype: Its antigen is not identified.

The authors prepared the TCRbeta library with unique molecular identifiers. TCRdb reprocessed the PCR reads via MiXCR and lists one record per CDR3 protein. The table has 200,000 to 300,000 distinct CDR3 sequences, under 9.5% seen once. This sequence was found in a male patient aged 5 to 17 who had a stem cell transplant for acute lymphoblastic leukemia, so the T cells may come from the graft donor. The sample consisted of PBMCs, mostly from graft donor cells, taken 180 days after TCRalphabeta/CD19-depleted stem cell transplant. The chain links TRBV5-4 to TRBJ2-5; D gene uncertain. CDR3 loop: CASSLQSRETQYF. The CDR3 DNA follows: TGTGCCAGCAGCTTGCAGTCCCGTGAGACCCAGTACTTC.